A selection of T cell receptor beta chains follows, all from one sample in a study of T-cell memory formation after mild COVID-19. TCRdb fed the 5' RACE reads into MiXCR, producing one record per CDR3 protein. The repertoire holds roughly 620,000 distinct CDR3 sequences, with 18% as singletons. Sequenced input: PBMCs or a T cell subset sorted from them (not recorded which). Receptor source: an adult woman who had mild COVID-19 (a few samples of this study predate the infection). Cell type and time point are not known. Each CDR3 is given with its conserved first and last residue. D genes are given only for firm matches. The listing skips clone size in some rows; elsewhere it reads once, few, many or a size class.

TGTGCCAGCAGCCTTCAACAGAACTATGGCTACACCTTC	CASSLQQNYGYTF	TRBJ1-2	TRBV7-9	.	few
TGTGCCAGCAGCCGACCGACAGCAAACTATGGCTACACCTTC	CASSRPTANYGYTF	TRBJ1-2	TRBV6-2/TRBV6-3	.	.
TGTGCCAGCAGCTACTCTATGACAGTAACCACTGACTACGAGCAGTACTTC	CASSYSMTVTTDYEQYF	TRBJ2-7	TRBV9	.	.
TGTGCCAGCAGTTACGAGGGGGCGGCTGAAGCTTTCTTT	CASSYEGAAEAFF	TRBJ1-1	TRBV6-5	TRBD1	few
TGCGCCAGCAGCTTGGCTAGCGGCTACGAGCAGTACTTC	CASSLASGYEQYF	TRBJ2-7	TRBV5-1	TRBD2	.
TGTGCCAGCAGCCAAGTCCGGGCGGGACAGATGGAACTGGAAGCTTTCTTT	CASSQVRAGQMELEAFF	TRBJ1-1	TRBV4-2	TRBD1	.
TGTGCCAGCAGTTCCCGCTCCGGGAGGGTAAATGAGCAGTTCTTC	CASSSRSGRVNEQFF	TRBJ2-1	TRBV28	TRBD2	many
TGTGCCAGCAGTAGTACCCGGACCGTGAACACTGAAGCTTTCTTT	CASSSTRTVNTEAFF	TRBJ1-1	TRBV2	.	few
TGTGCCAGCAGGAAGACTAGCGGGACGAACAATGAGCAGTTCTTC	CASRKTSGTNNEQFF	TRBJ2-1	TRBV12-3/TRBV12-4	TRBD2	many
TGTGCCAGCAGTTACGGACAGGGGGGAAACACCATATATTTT	CASSYGQGGNTIYF	TRBJ1-3	TRBV12-3/TRBV12-4	TRBD1	few
TGCAGTGCTAGGCCCCGGAACACCGGGGAGCTGTTTTTT	CSARPRNTGELFF	TRBJ2-2	TRBV20-1	.	.
TGTGCCAGCAGCCCGAGACAGTTCGACATGAACACTGAAGCTTTCTTT	CASSPRQFDMNTEAFF	TRBJ1-1	TRBV9	.	few
TGCAGCGTTGGGACGGGGAACTATGGCTACACCTTC	CSVGTGNYGYTF	TRBJ1-2	TRBV29-1	.	.
TGTGCCACCAGTGATCCGAGGACTACTTACAATGAGCAGTTCTTC	CATSDPRTTYNEQFF	TRBJ2-1	TRBV24-1	.	.
TGCAGTGCTGTCATCCCCGGGAGCTCCTACGAGCAGTACTTC	CSAVIPGSSYEQYF	TRBJ2-7	TRBV20-1	.	.
TGCAGTGCTAGATTCGGCCAGGGTGCCAGCAATCAGCCCCAGCATTTT	CSARFGQGASNQPQHF	TRBJ1-5	TRBV20-1	.	few
TGTGCCATCAGTCCTCAGGGGATGGGCTACAATGAGCAGTTCTTC	CAISPQGMGYNEQFF	TRBJ2-1	TRBV10-3	.	.
TGTGCCAGCAGCACGGGACAGGGTAGGGGAGAGACCCAGTACTTC	CASSTGQGRGETQYF	TRBJ2-5	TRBV7-9	TRBD1	.
TGTGCCTGGACCTGGGGGACTAACACAGATACGCAGTATTTT	CAWTWGTNTDTQYF	TRBJ2-3	TRBV30	TRBD2	.
TGTGCCAGCAGCTCCATCCTAGCGGGGGGCCAAGAGACCCAGTACTTC	CASSSILAGGQETQYF	TRBJ2-5	TRBV11-1	TRBD2	few
TGCGCCAGCAGCCCCACGTTTGAGACTTCCTACGAGCAGTACTTC	CASSPTFETSYEQYF	TRBJ2-7	TRBV5-1	.	few
TGCGCCAGCAGTCAAACCGGACAGGCCGTTCCCAATGAGCAGTTCTTC	CASSQTGQAVPNEQFF	TRBJ2-1	TRBV23-1	TRBD1	.
TGTGCCAGCAGCCAAGTGGGACAGGGTTACACTGAAGCTTTCTTT	CASSQVGQGYTEAFF	TRBJ1-1	TRBV3-1	TRBD1	few
TGCAGCGTTGAAGCGGATGGCTACACCTTC	CSVEADGYTF	TRBJ1-2	TRBV29-1	.	.
TGTGCCAGCAGAAGGAGGGGGGTCGACACAGATACGCAGTATTTT	CASRRRGVDTDTQYF	TRBJ2-3	TRBV5-6	.	once
TGCGCCAGCAGCGTACCACAGGGAGCGTCCTACAATGAGCAGTTCTTC	CASSVPQGASYNEQFF	TRBJ2-1	TRBV5-1	.	few
TGTGCCAGCAGCTTGTTCGCTAGCGGGGGCTACAATGAGCAGTTCTTC	CASSLFASGGYNEQFF	TRBJ2-1	TRBV5-6	TRBD2	few
TGCAGTGCTAGAGTAGCAAGGGGTCGGGTCACAGATACGCAGTATTTT	CSARVARGRVTDTQYF	TRBJ2-3	TRBV20-1	.	few
TGTGCCAGCAGCCTTTATTGGGGGGGCCTGGATACGCAGTATTTT	CASSLYWGGLDTQYF	TRBJ2-3	TRBV3-1	.	few
TGCGCCAGCAGCTTAGAACAGGAAAACACTGAAGCTTTCTTT	CASSLEQENTEAFF	TRBJ1-1	TRBV5-1	.	.
TGTGCCAGCAGCCGGGGACAGGGGATTAAGGCTAATGAAAAACTGTTTTTT	CASSRGQGIKANEKLFF	TRBJ1-4	TRBV6-5	TRBD1	.
TGTGCCAGCAGCTTGGGCGCTGAAGCTTTCTTT	CASSLGAEAFF	TRBJ1-1	TRBV5-1	.	many
TGTGCCATCGGTGCAGGGTATAATTCACCCCTCCACTTT	CAIGAGYNSPLHF	TRBJ1-6	TRBV27	.	many
TGTGCCACCACCCCTGATGAGCAGTTCTTC	CATTPDEQFF	TRBJ2-1	TRBV15	.	few
TGTGCCAGCAGCTTGACGCAGGGGGCCAGCTCCTACGAGCAGTACTTC	CASSLTQGASSYEQYF	TRBJ2-7	TRBV13	TRBD1	.
TGTGCCAGCAGCTCCTCGAGATGGGGGACTAGCGGGAGGAAGGGCTCCTACAATGAGCAGTTCTTC	CASSSSRWGTSGRKGSYNEQFF	TRBJ2-1	TRBV7-8	TRBD2	few
TGCAGTGCCAAAAGCAGCGGGAGGGCTTCATACAATGAGCAGTTCTTC	CSAKSSGRASYNEQFF	TRBJ2-1	TRBV20-1	TRBD2	many
TGTGCCAGCAGTCGTACACCCCGGGCCCCCACCGGGGAGCTGTTTTTT	CASSRTPRAPTGELFF	TRBJ2-2	TRBV12-3/TRBV12-4	.	.
TGTGCCTGGAGCGGCAGCACAGATACGCAGTATTTT	CAWSGSTDTQYF	TRBJ2-3	TRBV30	.	.
TGTGCCAGCAGCGTAGGTACCTCGACAGCAACTAATGAAAAACTGTTTTTT	CASSVGTSTATNEKLFF	TRBJ1-4	TRBV9	.	.
TGCGCCAGCAGTCTGGACAGAGATAGCAATCAGCCCCAGCATTTT	CASSLDRDSNQPQHF	TRBJ1-5	TRBV4-3	.	.
TGCGCCAGCAGCCGGCTATACAGGGAAGATAGGGCGGAGACCCAGTACTTC	CASSRLYREDRAETQYF	TRBJ2-5	TRBV5-1	.	few
TGCGCCAGCAGCTTAAGTGGGGAGTCATTCCACGAGCAGTACTTC	CASSLSGESFHEQYF	TRBJ2-7	TRBV5-1	.	.
TGTGCCAGCAGCTTAGGAGGATTAGCGGGGAGCTCCTACAATGAGCAGTTCTTC	CASSLGGLAGSSYNEQFF	TRBJ2-1	TRBV7-6	TRBD2	.
TGTGCCAGCAGTGAGAGACAGACTAACTATGGCTACACCTTC	CASSERQTNYGYTF	TRBJ1-2	TRBV2	.	few